This T cell receptor beta chain was sequenced during a study of blood T cell repertoires in COVID-19. The method was immunoSEQ multiplex PCR; TCRdb's version includes in-frame clones alone and lacks a portion of them. The sample has 350,000 to 450,000 clones; 90% to 95% are singletons. The CDR3 length is 17 residues. Trimming pared 1 base from V and 1 base from J, leaving 14 bases between. The germline CDR1 and CDR2 sequences are SGHVS and FQNEAQ. Specimen: PBMCs or T cells enriched from blood (not recorded which). J is TRBJ2-1 and V is TRBV7-8; D perhaps matches TRBD1 (5 bases). This sequence was found in a woman in her thirties or forties who had been exposed to COVID-19. In nucleotides, the CDR3 is TGTGCCAGCAGCTTAGTATGGTCGCGACAGTCCTACAATGAGCAGTTCTTC. It is translated as CASSLVWSRQSYNEQFF.